Below are 11 T cell receptor beta chains sequenced from a single sample in a study of T cell repertoires in cytomegalovirus infection. Via MiXCR, TCRdb re-called the reads, giving one row per CDR3 protein. The table has roughly 500,000 distinct CDR3 sequences, more than 15% seen once. The sample taken for sequencing was CD8+ T cells from PBMCs. These TCRs come from a human donor in good health (CMV status not recorded). Some clones in this sample may be carry-over from other donors' samples.

A few counts support this clonotype. The chain carries TRBV5-4 and TRBJ2-4, with TRBD1 matching 10 bases. The trim removed 2 bases at V and 7 bases at J, leaving 6 bases unmatched. Germline CDR1 is SGHNT and CDR2 is YYREEE (reference sequence). The CDR3 consists of 15 residues. This CDR3 reads CASSLGDRGWNIQYF. The DNA for the CDR3 is TGTGCCAGCAGCTTAGGGGACAGGGGATGGAACATTCAGTACTTC.

V usage is TRBV20-1 and J usage is TRBJ2-7; 9 bases are a match to TRBD2. J was trimmed by 3 bases and V by 6 bases; bases with no gene match: 9. The CDR3 totals 14 residues. CDR1 DFQATT and CDR2 SNEGSKA come from the germline V gene (reference sequence). The CDR3: CSASGGQRLYEQYF. The CDR3 DNA reads TGCAGTGCCAGCGGGGGGCAGAGACTCTACGAGCAGTACTTC.

This clonotype came up many times. The chain has TRBV11-3 and TRBJ2-3, with a possible D match to TRBD1 (5 bases). This CDR3 spans 12 amino acids. The germline V gene has CDR1 SGHNT and CDR2 YENEEA. V lost 7 bases to trimming and J lost 6 bases, with 11 bases between them. The CDR3 nucleotides are TGTGCCAGCACCAGGGTGGGTGATACGCAGTATTTT. Amino acid sequence: CASTRVGDTQYF.

This clonotype was counted at least ten times. CDR3 residues: CASSLRDGESTHNEQFF. CDR3 nucleotides: TGTGCCAGCAGTCTTCGGGACGGAGAGTCTACCCACAATGAGCAGTTCTTC. V usage is TRBV6-5 and J usage is TRBJ2-1; D may correspond to TRBD1 or TRBD2 (5 bases each). The CDR3 runs 17 residues. Deletions cut 5 bases from V and 5 bases from J, with 22 bases between. Germline CDR1 reads MNHEY; CDR2 reads SVGAGI.

In its sample, this clonotype was seen once. The gene calls are TRBV27 and TRBJ2-7; D is unresolved. Trimming cost V 5 bases and J 1 base, with 15 bases left between them. Looked up from germline, CDR1 is MNHEY and CDR2 is SMNVEV (reference sequence). This CDR3 spans 15 amino acids. In nucleotides, the CDR3 is TGTGCCAGCAGTCCTCTTATTGGGCCTTCCTACGAGCAGTACTTC. Translating it yields CASSPLIGPSYEQYF.

This clonotype turned up a few times. The chain uses TRBV20-1 and TRBJ2-1; no firm D call. The CDR3 has 15 amino acids. Germline V gene sequence: CDR1 DFQATT, CDR2 SNEGSKA (reference sequence). The germline V and J ends were trimmed by 0 bases and 9 bases, with 18 bases remaining between them. In DNA form, the CDR3 reads TGCAGTGCTAGAGAACCCCGAACTCTAGTCGGTGAGCAGTTCTTC. Residues: CSAREPRTLVGEQFF.

For this clonotype: A much larger clone differs from this one at a single base, so this may be a read error. The V gene is TRBV12-3 or TRBV12-4, the J gene TRBJ1-2; perhaps TRBD1 as D (5 bases). Trimming removed 7 bases from V and 6 bases from J, with 15 bases in between. The CDR3 sequence is 13 residues long. CDR3 residues: CASNLRDSDGYTF. CDR3 bases: TGTGCCAGCAACCTCCGGGACTCCGATGGCTACACCTTC.

This clonotype has only a few counts. This CDR3 is CASSLVGGYTF. DNA for the CDR3: TGTGCCAGCAGCCTGGTGGGTGGCTACACCTTC. The chain joins TRBV2 to TRBJ1-2; D is undetermined. CDR3 length: 11 residues. Germline CDR1 is SNHLY and CDR2 is FYNNEI. Trimming removed 6 bases at V and 7 bases at J, with 9 bases between.

This clonotype was detected many times. The chain links TRBV6-1 to TRBJ2-1; TRBD2 might be the D (5 bases). Between the trimmed V and J ends, which lost 1 base and 11 bases, there was a span of 9 bases. Germline CDR1 MNHNS, CDR2 SASEGT. The CDR3 extends over 12 amino acids. The CDR3 DNA follows: TGTGCCAGCAGTGAAGTGCGGGCTAAGCAGTTCTTC. Translating gives CASSEVRAKQFF.

The chain carries TRBV5-1 and TRBJ1-5; weak D call: TRBD1 (6 bases). Between the trimmed V and J ends, which lost 7 bases and 2 bases, there was a span of 19 bases. Germline V gives CDR1 SGHRS, CDR2 YFSETQ. The CDR3 consists of 16 residues. The CDR3 coding sequence is TGCGCCAGCTTCTCGTCGGACAGCGCCGGCAATCAGCCCCAGCATTTT. Protein: CASFSSDSAGNQPQHF.

This clonotype has ten or more counts. The rearrangement uses TRBV7-3 and TRBJ2-3; the match to TRBD1 covers 9 bases. This CDR3 spans 15 amino acids. With V trimmed by 5 bases and J by 4 bases, 7 bases remained unmatched. CDR1 SGHTA and CDR2 FQGTGA come from the germline V gene. The CDR3 DNA is TGTGCCAGCAGCCCCTGGGACAGGGTATCAGATACGCAGTATTTT. Translation: CASSPWDRVSDTQYF.